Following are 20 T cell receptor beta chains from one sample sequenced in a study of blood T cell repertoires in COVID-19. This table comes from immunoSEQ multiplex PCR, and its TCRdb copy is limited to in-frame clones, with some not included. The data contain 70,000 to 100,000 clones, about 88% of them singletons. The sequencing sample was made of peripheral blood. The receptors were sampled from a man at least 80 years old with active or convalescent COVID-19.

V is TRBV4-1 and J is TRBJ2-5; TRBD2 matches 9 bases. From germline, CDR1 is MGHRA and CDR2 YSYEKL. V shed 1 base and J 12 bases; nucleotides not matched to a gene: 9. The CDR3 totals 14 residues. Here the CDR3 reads CASSQAASGNPEYF. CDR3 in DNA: TGCGCCAGCAGCCAAGCGGCTAGCGGGAATCCCGAGTACTTC.

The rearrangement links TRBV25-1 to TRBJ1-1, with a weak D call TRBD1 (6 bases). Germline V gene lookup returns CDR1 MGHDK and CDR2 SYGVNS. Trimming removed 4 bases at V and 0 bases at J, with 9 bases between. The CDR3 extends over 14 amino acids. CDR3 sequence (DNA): TGTGCCAGCAGTGCCACAGGGATGAACACTGAAGCTTTCTTT. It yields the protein CASSATGMNTEAFF. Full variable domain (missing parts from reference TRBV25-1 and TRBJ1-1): EADIYQTPRYLVIGTGKKITLECSQTMGHDKMYWYQQDPGMELHLIHYSYGVNSTEKGDLSSESTVSRIRTEHFPLTLESARPSHTSQYLCASSATGMNTEAFFGQGTRLTVV.

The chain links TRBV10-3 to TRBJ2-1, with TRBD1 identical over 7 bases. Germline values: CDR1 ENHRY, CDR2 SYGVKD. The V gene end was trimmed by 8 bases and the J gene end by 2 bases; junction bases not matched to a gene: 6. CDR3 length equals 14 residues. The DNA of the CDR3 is TGTGCCATCGGACGGACAGGCACCTACAATGAGCAGTTCTTC. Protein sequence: CAIGRTGTYNEQFF.

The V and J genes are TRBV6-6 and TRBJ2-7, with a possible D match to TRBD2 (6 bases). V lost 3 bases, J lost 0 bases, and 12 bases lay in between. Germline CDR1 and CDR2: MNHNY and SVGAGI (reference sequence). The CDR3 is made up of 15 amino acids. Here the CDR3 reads CASSYLVGSSYEQYF. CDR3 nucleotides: TGTGCCAGCAGTTATCTGGTCGGGAGCTCCTACGAGCAGTACTTC.

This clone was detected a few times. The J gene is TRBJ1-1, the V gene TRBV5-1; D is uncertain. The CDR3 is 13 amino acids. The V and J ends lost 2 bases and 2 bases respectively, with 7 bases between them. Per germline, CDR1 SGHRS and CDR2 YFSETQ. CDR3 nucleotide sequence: TGCGCCAGCAGCTTCCTCACAAACACTGAAGCTTTCTTT. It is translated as CASSFLTNTEAFF.

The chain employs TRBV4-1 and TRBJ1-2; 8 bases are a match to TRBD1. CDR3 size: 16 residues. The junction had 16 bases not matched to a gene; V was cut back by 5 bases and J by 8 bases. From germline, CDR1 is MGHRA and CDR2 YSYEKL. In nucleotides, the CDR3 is TGCGCCAGCAGCAGAGGTTCAACCAGGGGGCTGGAGGGCTACACCTTC. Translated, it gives CASSRGSTRGLEGYTF.

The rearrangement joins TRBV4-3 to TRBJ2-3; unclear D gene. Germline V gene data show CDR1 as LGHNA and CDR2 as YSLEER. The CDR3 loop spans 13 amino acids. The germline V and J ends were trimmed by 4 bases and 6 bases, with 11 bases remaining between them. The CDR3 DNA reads TGCGCCAGCAGCCCAGGTGGCCGGGATACGCAGTATTTT. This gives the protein CASSPGGRDTQYF.

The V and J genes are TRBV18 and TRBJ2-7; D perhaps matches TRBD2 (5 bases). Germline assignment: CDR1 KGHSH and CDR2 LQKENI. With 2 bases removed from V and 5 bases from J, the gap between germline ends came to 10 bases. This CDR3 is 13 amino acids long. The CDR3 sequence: CASSPAPGDEQYF. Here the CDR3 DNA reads TGTGCCAGCTCACCAGCCCCCGGGGACGAGCAGTACTTC.

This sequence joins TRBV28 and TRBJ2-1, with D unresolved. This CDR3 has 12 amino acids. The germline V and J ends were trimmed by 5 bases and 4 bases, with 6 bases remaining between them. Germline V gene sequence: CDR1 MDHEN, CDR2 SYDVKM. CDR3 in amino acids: CASSLVYNEQFF. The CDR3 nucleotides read TGTGCCAGCAGTCTAGTATACAATGAGCAGTTCTTC. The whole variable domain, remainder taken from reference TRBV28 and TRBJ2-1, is DVKVTQSSRYLVKRTGEKVFLECVQDMDHENMFWYRQDPGLGLRLIYFSYDVKMKEKGDIPEGYSVSREKKERFSLILESASTNQTSMYLCASSLVYNEQFFGPGTRLTVL.

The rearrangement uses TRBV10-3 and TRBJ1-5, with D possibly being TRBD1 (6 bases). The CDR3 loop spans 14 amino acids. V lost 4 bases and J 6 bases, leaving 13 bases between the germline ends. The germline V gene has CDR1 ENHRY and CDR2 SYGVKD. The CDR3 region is CAISAQGGVQPQHF. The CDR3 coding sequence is TGTGCCATCAGTGCACAGGGTGGGGTTCAGCCCCAGCATTTT.

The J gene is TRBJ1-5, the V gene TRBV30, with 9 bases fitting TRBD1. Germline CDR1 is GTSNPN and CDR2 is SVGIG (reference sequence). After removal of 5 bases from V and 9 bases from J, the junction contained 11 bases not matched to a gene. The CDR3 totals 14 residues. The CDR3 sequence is CAWGGQGSRSPQHF. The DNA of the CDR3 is TGTGCCTGGGGCGGACAGGGGTCTCGATCGCCCCAGCATTTT.

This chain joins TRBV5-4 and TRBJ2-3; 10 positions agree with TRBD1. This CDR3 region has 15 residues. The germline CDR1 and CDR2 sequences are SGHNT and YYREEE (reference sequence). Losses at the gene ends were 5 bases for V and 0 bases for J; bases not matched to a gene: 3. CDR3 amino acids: CASREGQGSTDTQYF. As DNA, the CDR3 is TGTGCCAGCAGAGAGGGACAGGGGAGCACAGATACGCAGTATTTT.

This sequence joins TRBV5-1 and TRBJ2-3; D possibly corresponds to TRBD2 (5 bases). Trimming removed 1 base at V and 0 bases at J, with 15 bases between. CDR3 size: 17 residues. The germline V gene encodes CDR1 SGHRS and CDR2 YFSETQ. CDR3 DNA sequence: TGCGCCAGCAGCTTGACCCTGGACTCCACTAGCACAGATACGCAGTATTTT. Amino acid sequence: CASSLTLDSTSTDTQYF.

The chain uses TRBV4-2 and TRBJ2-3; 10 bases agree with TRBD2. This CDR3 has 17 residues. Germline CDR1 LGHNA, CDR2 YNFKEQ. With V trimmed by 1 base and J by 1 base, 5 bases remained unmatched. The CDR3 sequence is CASSQGGLAGGTDTQYF. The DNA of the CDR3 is TGTGCCAGCAGCCAAGGCGGCCTAGCGGGGGGCACAGATACGCAGTATTTT.

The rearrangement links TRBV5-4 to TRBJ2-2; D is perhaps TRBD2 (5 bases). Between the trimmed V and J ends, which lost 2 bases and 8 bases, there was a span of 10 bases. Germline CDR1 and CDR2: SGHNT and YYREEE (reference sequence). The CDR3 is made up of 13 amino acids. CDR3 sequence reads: CASSFRGQGELFF. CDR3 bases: TGTGCCAGCAGCTTCAGAGGGCAAGGGGAGCTGTTTTTT.

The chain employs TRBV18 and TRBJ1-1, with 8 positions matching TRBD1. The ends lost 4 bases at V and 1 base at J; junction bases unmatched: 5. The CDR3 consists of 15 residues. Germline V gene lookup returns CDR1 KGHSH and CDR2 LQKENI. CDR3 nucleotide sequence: TGTGCCAGCTCACTTATGGACAGGGAGAACACTGAAGCTTTCTTT. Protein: CASSLMDRENTEAFF.

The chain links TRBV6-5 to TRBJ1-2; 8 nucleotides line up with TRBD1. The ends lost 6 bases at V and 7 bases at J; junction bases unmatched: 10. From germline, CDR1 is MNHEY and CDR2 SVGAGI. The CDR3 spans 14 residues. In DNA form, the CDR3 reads TGTGCCAGCAGACATACAGGGGGAGGTGGTGGCTACACCTTC. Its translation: CASRHTGGGGGYTF.

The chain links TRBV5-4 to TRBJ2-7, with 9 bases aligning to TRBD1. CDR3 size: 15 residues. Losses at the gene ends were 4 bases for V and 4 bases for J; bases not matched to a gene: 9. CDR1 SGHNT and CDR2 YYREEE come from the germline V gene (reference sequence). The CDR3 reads CASSTGQGRLYEQYF. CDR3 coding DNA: TGTGCCAGCAGCACCGGACAGGGGAGGTTGTACGAGCAGTACTTC.

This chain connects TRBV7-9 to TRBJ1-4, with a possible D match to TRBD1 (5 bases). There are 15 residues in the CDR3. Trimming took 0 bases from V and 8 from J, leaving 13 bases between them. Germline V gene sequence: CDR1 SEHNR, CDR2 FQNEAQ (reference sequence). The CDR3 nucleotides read TGTGCCAGCAGCTTAGCATGGGCCGGGGGAGAAAAACTGTTTTTT. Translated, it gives CASSLAWAGGEKLFF.

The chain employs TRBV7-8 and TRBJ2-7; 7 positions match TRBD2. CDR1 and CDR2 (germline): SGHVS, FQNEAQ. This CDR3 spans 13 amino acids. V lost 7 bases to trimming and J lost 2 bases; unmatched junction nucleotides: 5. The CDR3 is CASTPGGPYEQYF. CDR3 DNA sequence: TGTGCCAGCACCCCGGGGGGTCCCTACGAGCAGTACTTC.